A selection of T cell receptor beta chains follows, all from one sample in a study of CD8 T cells in Susac syndrome. TCRdb redid the calling of the immunoSEQ multiplex PCR reads with MiXCR, one entry per CDR3 protein. The sample has hundreds of thousands of distinct CDR3 sequences, 95% seen once. What was sequenced was CD4+ T cells from PBMCs. The receptors originated from a human donor with multiple sclerosis. CDR3s include the opening cysteine and the closing phenylalanine or tryptophan. Each record gives: clone size, J gene, D gene, V gene, CDR3 DNA, CDR3 protein. D genes are given only for firm matches. Clone size is given for some rows only: seen once, a few or many times, or a class if the clone is expanded.

size: NA; J: TRBJ2-4; D: TRBD1; V: TRBV5-1; DNA: TGCGCCAGCAGCTTGGAACAGGGGGGCTTAATTCAGTACTTC; CDR3: CASSLEQGGLIQYF
size: NA; J: TRBJ2-1; D: NA; V: TRBV7-9; DNA: TGTGCCAGCGGAGAACTGAGCTCCTACAATGAGCAGTTCTTC; CDR3: CASGELSSYNEQFF
size: NA; J: TRBJ2-1; D: NA; V: TRBV6-5; DNA: TGTGCCAGTCGTCAGGGGGAGGAGAACAATGAGCAGTTCTTC; CDR3: CASRQGEENNEQFF
size: once; J: TRBJ1-4; D: NA; V: TRBV29-1; DNA: TGCAGCGTTGAAGGGGCAAAACTGTTTTTT; CDR3: CSVEGAKLFF
size: NA; J: TRBJ2-2; D: TRBD2; V: TRBV29-1; DNA: TGCAGCGTAGGGACTAGCGCCAACACCGGGGAGCTGTTTTTT; CDR3: CSVGTSANTGELFF
size: NA; J: TRBJ2-1; D: NA; V: TRBV15; DNA: TGTGCCACCAGCACCAGGCGATTCAATGAGCAGTTCTTC; CDR3: CATSTRRFNEQFF
size: NA; J: TRBJ1-5; D: NA; V: TRBV4-2; DNA: TGTGCCAGCAGCCAAGATGGTACGGCCGGTCAGCCCCAGCATTTT; CDR3: CASSQDGTAGQPQHF
size: NA; J: TRBJ1-2; D: NA; V: TRBV5-1; DNA: TGCGCCAGCAGCGCCCTCCAGGGTTCTAACTATGGCTACACCTTC; CDR3: CASSALQGSNYGYTF
size: few; J: TRBJ1-5; D: NA; V: TRBV20-1; DNA: TGCAGTGCTAAGGGGTCCAATCAGCCCCAGCATTTT; CDR3: CSAKGSNQPQHF
size: NA; J: TRBJ2-3; D: TRBD1; V: TRBV4-1; DNA: TGCGCCAGCAGCCAGACCGGGACAGCCTTCACAGATACGCAGTATTTT; CDR3: CASSQTGTAFTDTQYF
size: NA; J: TRBJ2-5; D: TRBD2; V: TRBV9; DNA: TGTGCCAGCAGCGTAACGGGACTAGCTCAAGAGACCCAGTACTTC; CDR3: CASSVTGLAQETQYF
size: NA; J: TRBJ1-2; D: NA; V: TRBV12-3/TRBV12-4; DNA: TGTGCCAGCAGTTCCGCAGCTAACTATGGCTACACCTTC; CDR3: CASSSAANYGYTF
size: NA; J: TRBJ2-6; D: NA; V: TRBV15; DNA: TGTGCCACCAGCAGAGCCTTAGACTCTGGGGCCAACGTCCTGACTTTC; CDR3: CATSRALDSGANVLTF
size: NA; J: TRBJ1-1; D: NA; V: TRBV15; DNA: TGTGCCACCAGCAGAGTCCAGGGGACATTGACTGAAGCTTTCTTT; CDR3: CATSRVQGTLTEAFF
size: NA; J: TRBJ2-1; D: TRBD2; V: TRBV7-2; DNA: TGTGCCAGCTTTCAAGCGGGAAAGAGCTCCTACAATGAGCAGTTCTTC; CDR3: CASFQAGKSSYNEQFF
size: NA; J: TRBJ2-3; D: TRBD1; V: TRBV7-9; DNA: TGTGCCAGCAGCTCGACAGGGATCCCCACAGATACGCAGTATTTT; CDR3: CASSSTGIPTDTQYF
size: NA; J: TRBJ1-1; D: NA; V: TRBV7-9; DNA: TGTGCCAGCAGCTTAGCGGTCGGGGAGGGGACTGAAGCTTTCTTT; CDR3: CASSLAVGEGTEAFF
size: NA; J: TRBJ2-7; D: NA; V: TRBV29-1; DNA: TGCAGCGCAAAGGGACGTCAAAACTCAACCTACGAGCAGTACTTC; CDR3: CSAKGRQNSTYEQYF
size: NA; J: TRBJ1-2; D: NA; V: TRBV12-5; DNA: TGTGCTAGTGGTTCTCCCCTGGAAAACTATGGCTACACCTTC; CDR3: CASGSPLENYGYTF
size: NA; J: TRBJ1-1; D: NA; V: TRBV30; DNA: TGTGCCTGGAGTGCGGAGAAAAGGACGGGGAACACTGAAGCTTTCTTT; CDR3: CAWSAEKRTGNTEAFF
size: NA; J: TRBJ2-1; D: NA; V: TRBV11-2; DNA: TGTGCCAGCAGCCGGACGATCGGGAGTGTCTACAATGAGCAGTTCTTC; CDR3: CASSRTIGSVYNEQFF
size: NA; J: TRBJ2-4; D: TRBD2; V: TRBV12-3/TRBV12-4; DNA: TGTGCCAGCATCCTTAGCGGGGGGGCCAAAAACATTCAGTACTTC; CDR3: CASILSGGAKNIQYF
size: NA; J: TRBJ1-6; D: NA; V: TRBV3-1; DNA: TGTGCCAGCAGCCGGGACCCAAATTCACCCCTCCACTTT; CDR3: CASSRDPNSPLHF
size: NA; J: TRBJ1-5; D: TRBD1; V: TRBV10-3; DNA: TGTGCCTCCTCGGACAGGGACGGCAATCAGCCCCAGCATTTT; CDR3: CASSDRDGNQPQHF
size: NA; J: TRBJ2-3; D: TRBD2; V: TRBV9; DNA: TGTGCCAGCAGCGTAGGAGCGGGGGGGCTCCCCCTCACAGATACGCAGTATTTT; CDR3: CASSVGAGGLPLTDTQYF
size: NA; J: TRBJ1-5; D: NA; V: TRBV30; DNA: TGTGCCTGGAACAAAATACAGGGCCAGCCCCAGCATTTT; CDR3: CAWNKIQGQPQHF
size: once; J: TRBJ1-2; D: NA; V: TRBV7-2; DNA: TGTGCCAGCAACCCACAAGGGGCACGAGCTAACTATGGCTACACCTTC; CDR3: CASNPQGARANYGYTF
size: NA; J: TRBJ2-3; D: TRBD2; V: TRBV25-1; DNA: TGTGCCAGCAGCCCTTCGGTTAGCGGGGGGTGGAATACGCAGTATTTT; CDR3: CASSPSVSGGWNTQYF
size: NA; J: TRBJ2-1; D: TRBD2; V: TRBV20-1; DNA: TGCAGCCTGCTAGGGACTCTAGCGGGGGCATACAATGAGCAGTTCTTC; CDR3: CSLLGTLAGAYNEQFF
size: NA; J: TRBJ2-1; D: NA; V: TRBV5-6; DNA: TGTGCCAGCAGCCTACAATCTCGGTATGAGCAGTTCTTC; CDR3: CASSLQSRYEQFF
size: few; J: TRBJ1-6; D: NA; V: TRBV3-1; DNA: TGTGCCAGCAGCCAAGATTGGGGCGGGGATTCACCCCTCCACTTT; CDR3: CASSQDWGGDSPLHF
size: NA; J: TRBJ2-7; D: NA; V: TRBV30; DNA: TGTGCCTGGATGGCAGATTGGGGTTACGAGCAGTACTTC; CDR3: CAWMADWGYEQYF
size: NA; J: TRBJ1-3; D: NA; V: TRBV18; DNA: TGTGCCAGCTCACCCCAGGGATCTGGAAACACCATATATTTT; CDR3: CASSPQGSGNTIYF
size: NA; J: TRBJ2-1; D: TRBD2; V: TRBV30; DNA: TGTGCCCGAACCGGGACTAGCGAGCCGTGGAATGAGCAGTTCTTC; CDR3: CARTGTSEPWNEQFF
size: NA; J: TRBJ1-4; D: NA; V: TRBV2; DNA: TGTGCCAGCAGAACGGGGGGTAATGAAAAACTGTTTTTT; CDR3: CASRTGGNEKLFF
size: NA; J: TRBJ1-2; D: TRBD1; V: TRBV3-1; DNA: TGTGCCAGCAGCTGGACAGGGAGCGACTATGGCTACACCTTC; CDR3: CASSWTGSDYGYTF
size: NA; J: TRBJ2-1; D: TRBD1; V: TRBV20-1; DNA: TGCAGTGCTGGCCGGACAGGGCGGAATGAGCAGTTCTTC; CDR3: CSAGRTGRNEQFF
size: NA; J: TRBJ2-2; D: NA; V: TRBV20-1; DNA: TGCAGTGCTAGAGATCTGAGTTCCGGGACAACGAACACCGGGGAGCTGTTTTTT; CDR3: CSARDLSSGTTNTGELFF
size: NA; J: TRBJ1-2; D: TRBD1; V: TRBV9; DNA: TGTGCCAGCAGACAGAACAGGGGGAACTATGGCTACACCTTC; CDR3: CASRQNRGNYGYTF
size: once; J: TRBJ2-1; D: TRBD1; V: TRBV19; DNA: TGTGCCAGTAGCGACAGGGGTCGGGCTGAGCAGTTCTTC; CDR3: CASSDRGRAEQFF
size: NA; J: TRBJ1-5; D: NA; V: TRBV30; DNA: TGTGCCTGGAGTGTTGGGGTCCAGCCCCAGCATTTT; CDR3: CAWSVGVQPQHF
size: NA; J: TRBJ1-6; D: NA; V: TRBV3-1; DNA: TGTGCCAGCAGGACGGGCAGCCTAAATTCACCCCTCCACTTT; CDR3: CASRTGSLNSPLHF
size: NA; J: TRBJ1-5; D: NA; V: TRBV27; DNA: TGTGCCAGCTGGACAATTGGCAATCAGCCCCAGCATTTT; CDR3: CASWTIGNQPQHF
size: NA; J: TRBJ2-3; D: NA; V: TRBV29-1; DNA: TGCAGCGTTGAATTCTTCCGCTCCGTCGCCTCTTCCACAGATACGCAGTATTTT; CDR3: CSVEFFRSVASSTDTQYF
size: NA; J: TRBJ1-2; D: NA; V: TRBV7-9; DNA: TGTGCCAGCAGCTCCGACACGGAGTGGGGCTACACCTTC; CDR3: CASSSDTEWGYTF
size: NA; J: TRBJ2-2; D: NA; V: TRBV12-3/TRBV12-4; DNA: TGTGCCAGCACCCAAGGGACCTGGGCCGGGGAGCTGTTTTTT; CDR3: CASTQGTWAGELFF
size: NA; J: TRBJ1-2; D: NA; V: TRBV28; DNA: TGTGCCAGCAGTTTTACCGGGAGCGATGGCTACACCTTC; CDR3: CASSFTGSDGYTF
size: once; J: TRBJ1-5; D: NA; V: TRBV2; DNA: TGTGCCAGCAGAGAGGACAGCGGACTGTATCAGCCCCAGCATTTT; CDR3: CASREDSGLYQPQHF
size: NA; J: TRBJ2-5; D: NA; V: TRBV5-4; DNA: TGTGCCAGCAGCTTCCCTCAGGGGAAACAAGAGACCCAGTACTTC; CDR3: CASSFPQGKQETQYF
size: NA; J: TRBJ1-2; D: NA; V: TRBV3-1; DNA: TGTGCCAGCAGCCCTTTTGCGGGGTCTGGCTACACCTTC; CDR3: CASSPFAGSGYTF
size: NA; J: TRBJ2-1; D: TRBD1; V: TRBV20-1; DNA: TGCAGTGCCCCCGGGACAGCATACAATGAGCAGTTCTTC; CDR3: CSAPGTAYNEQFF
size: NA; J: TRBJ2-7; D: NA; V: TRBV18; DNA: TGTGCCAGCTCACCTACCTCGGACAGCACTTACGAGCAGTACTTC; CDR3: CASSPTSDSTYEQYF
size: NA; J: TRBJ1-1; D: NA; V: TRBV29-1; DNA: TGCAGCGCTGACGGCGGGCTTGGGGCTTTCTTT; CDR3: CSADGGLGAFF